This T cell receptor beta chain stems from a study of Ad26.COV2.S vaccination and SARS-CoV-2 variants. Clones were read by immunoSEQ multiplex PCR, and TCRdb kept only the in-frame ones, dropping some. The repertoire has roughly 460,000 clones, about 89% of them found once; the top ten carry 1.5% to 2%. Comment on this clone: Other DNA sequences from this sample encode an identical CDR3 as well.

This CDR3 is 11 amino acids long. V lost 5 bases to trimming and J lost 4 bases, with 6 bases between them. From germline, CDR1 is MDHEN and CDR2 SYDVKM. Treatment specified: around 19 received Ad26.COV2.S at low or high dose, single or two shots; several received placebo; per-sample allocation not given. Samples analyzed were those drawn on day 63 after the first vaccine or placebo injection. The chain is built from TRBV28 and TRBJ2-7, with unresolved D. The receptor comes from a person between 18 and 60 years old who received the Ad26.COV2.S COVID-19 vaccine or a placebo. The sample was peripheral blood, taken in a trial of Ad26.COV2.S vaccine versus placebo. CDR3: CASSLEYEQYF. The CDR3 nucleotides read TGTGCCAGCAGTCTCGAATACGAGCAGTACTTC.